The rows below give T cell receptor beta chains drawn from one sample of a study of a mutant IDH1 vaccine in newly diagnosed glioma. The data were produced by immunoSEQ multiplex PCR, yet TCRdb's version contains in-frame clones alone and is incomplete. The sample consists of about 70,000 clones, around 82% of them appearing once. The sequenced sample was peripheral blood mononuclear cells (PBMCs), obtained from a glioma patient treated with radiotherapy, temozolomide or both. These receptors were obtained from a woman between 18 and 30 years old with glioma. Some clones in this sample may be carry-over from other donors' samples. CDR3s include the opening cysteine and the closing phenylalanine or tryptophan.

V gene	J gene	CDR3 length	CDR3 protein
TRBV15	TRBJ1-5	15	CATSREKGIYQPQHF
TRBV9	TRBJ2-5	16	CASSEGDRGGRETQYF
TRBV5-4	TRBJ2-7	13	CASSWGPPGEQYF
TRBV7-2	TRBJ1-2	15	CASSLGFRGGHGYTF
TRBV29-1	TRBJ2-3	15	CSVAGTSENTDTQYF
TRBV5-1	TRBJ1-2	12	CASSQDLDGYTF
TRBV27	TRBJ1-2	17	CASRINAVGQPNYGYTF
TRBV25-1	TRBJ2-1	16	CASSGPSSGAYNEQFF
TRBV5-1	TRBJ2-1	15	CASSLVGGAYNEQFF
TRBV4-1	TRBJ1-1	15	CASSQGWTGTTEAFF
TRBV6-1	TRBJ1-1	15	CASSEGTGRNTEAFF
TRBV25-1	TRBJ2-1	17	CASSESSGRITYNEQFF
TRBV5-4	TRBJ1-1	15	CASSPAQGVDTEAFF
TRBV15	TRBJ2-7	14	CATSRDQGTYEQYF
TRBV30	TRBJ1-1	10	CAWKLTEAFF
TRBV7-2	TRBJ1-6	16	CASSPRASSYNSPLHF
TRBV29-1	TRBJ1-2	12	CSAQTSPYGYTF
TRBV30	TRBJ1-2	17	CAWIQFHPGQGSYGYTF
TRBV7-6	TRBJ2-7	13	CASSFRGADEQYF
TRBV7-2	TRBJ2-5	13	CASISGPGKTQYF
TRBV29-1	TRBJ2-7	13	CSVSGTLSYEQYF
TRBV19	TRBJ2-3	14	CASSIGGGTDTQYF
TRBV5-1	TRBJ1-1	15	CASSITGTGNTEAFF
TRBV7-9	TRBJ1-1	11	CASSPRREAFF
TRBV5-4	TRBJ2-3	12	CASSPSEDTQYF
TRBV15	TRBJ1-1	15	CATTDRGNMNTEAFF
TRBV27	TRBJ2-7	14	CASSKRQEGYEQYF
TRBV30	TRBJ2-1	11	CALDVHNEQFF
TRBV6-4	TRBJ2-2	14	CASSEQANTGELFF
TRBV7-8	TRBJ2-5	16	CASSFLAGGNQETQYF
TRBV9	TRBJ2-3	15	CASSVVAFLGDTQYF
TRBV5-1	TRBJ1-6	15	CASSLTGTGGSPLHF
TRBV7-9	TRBJ2-5	13	CASSQGVGETQYF
TRBV5-1	TRBJ1-5	14	CASSLAAGSQPQHF
TRBV2	TRBJ2-2	17	CASSEGGGIPNTGELFF
TRBV5-1	TRBJ1-1	14	CASLAGLGNTEAFF
TRBV12-5	TRBJ1-5	14	CASGLARSNQPQHF
TRBV9	TRBJ2-7	16	CASSPRGLSARHEQYF
TRBV12-5	TRBJ1-1	13	CASGSPIATEAFF